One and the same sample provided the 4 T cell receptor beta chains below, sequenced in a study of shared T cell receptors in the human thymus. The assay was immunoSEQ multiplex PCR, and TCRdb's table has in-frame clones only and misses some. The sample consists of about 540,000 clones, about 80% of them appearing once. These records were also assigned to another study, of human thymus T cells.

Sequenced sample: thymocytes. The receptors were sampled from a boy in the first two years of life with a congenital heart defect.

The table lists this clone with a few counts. The CDR3 loop reads CATSRVGVGTGAGDQPQHF. CDR3 bases: TGTGCCACCAGCAGAGTAGGCGTAGGGACAGGGGCTGGAGATCAGCCCCAGCATTTT. The V gene is TRBV15, the J gene TRBJ1-5; TRBD1 aligns across 10 bases. This CDR3 is 19 amino acids long. Looked up from germline, CDR1 is LNHNV and CDR2 is YYDKDF (reference sequence). J was trimmed by 5 bases and V by 1 base; bases with no gene match: 14. Full variable domain (missing parts from reference TRBV15 and TRBJ1-5): DAMVIQNPRYQVTQFGKPVTLSCSQTLNHNVMYWYQQKSSQAPKLLFHYYDKDFNNEADTPDNFQSRRPNTSFCFLDIRSPGLGDTAMYLCATSRVGVGTGAGDQPQHFGDGTRLSIL.

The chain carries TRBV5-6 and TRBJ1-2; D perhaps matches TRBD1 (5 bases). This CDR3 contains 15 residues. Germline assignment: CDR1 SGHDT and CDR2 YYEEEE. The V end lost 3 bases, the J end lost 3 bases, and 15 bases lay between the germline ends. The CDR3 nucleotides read TGTGCCAGCAGCTCAAAGAAACAGGCTTACTATGGCTACACCTTC. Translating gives CASSSKKQAYYGYTF.

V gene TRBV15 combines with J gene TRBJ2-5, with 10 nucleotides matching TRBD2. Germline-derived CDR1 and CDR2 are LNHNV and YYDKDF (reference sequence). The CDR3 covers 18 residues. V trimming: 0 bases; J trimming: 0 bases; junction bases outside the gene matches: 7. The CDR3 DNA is TGTGCCACCAGCAGAGAACAGCGGGAGGGCCCGTACCAAGAGACCCAGTACTTC. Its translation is CATSREQREGPYQETQYF. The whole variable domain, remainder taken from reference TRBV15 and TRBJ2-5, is DAMVIQNPRYQVTQFGKPVTLSCSQTLNHNVMYWYQQKSSQAPKLLFHYYDKDFNNEADTPDNFQSRRPNTSFCFLDIRSPGLGDTAMYLCATSREQREGPYQETQYFGPGTRLLVL.

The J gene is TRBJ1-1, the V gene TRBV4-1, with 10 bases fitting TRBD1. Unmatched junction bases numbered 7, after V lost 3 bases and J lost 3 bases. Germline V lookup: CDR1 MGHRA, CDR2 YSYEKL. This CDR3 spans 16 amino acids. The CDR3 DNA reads TGCGCCAGCAGCCAGGTAGACAGGGGGCAGGACACTGAAGCTTTCTTT. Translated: CASSQVDRGQDTEAFF.